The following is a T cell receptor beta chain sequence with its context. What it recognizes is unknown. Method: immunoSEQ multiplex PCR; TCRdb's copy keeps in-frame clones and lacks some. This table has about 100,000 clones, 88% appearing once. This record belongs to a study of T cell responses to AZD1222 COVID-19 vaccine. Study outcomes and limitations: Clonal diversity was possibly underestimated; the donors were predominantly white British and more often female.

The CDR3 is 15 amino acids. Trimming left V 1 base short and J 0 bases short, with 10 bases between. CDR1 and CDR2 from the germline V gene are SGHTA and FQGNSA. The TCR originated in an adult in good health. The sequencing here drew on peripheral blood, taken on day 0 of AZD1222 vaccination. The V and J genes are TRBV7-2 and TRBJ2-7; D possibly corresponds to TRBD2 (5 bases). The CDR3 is CASSLEDSGSYEQYF. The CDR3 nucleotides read TGTGCCAGCAGCTTAGAGGACTCCGGCTCCTACGAGCAGTACTTC.